This T cell receptor (beta chain) was identified in a study of cytomegalovirus exposure and HLA in healthy donors. General observations from the study: Earlier analysis looked at TCR beta V segments, and most were productive about 90% or about 30% of the time.

Samples came from healthy bone marrow donors. The sample holds one count of this clone. The antigen is undetermined. Per germline, CDR1 SGHNT and CDR2 YYREEE (reference sequence). CDR3 size: 15 residues. Trimming cost V 4 bases and J 2 bases, with 16 bases left between them. Primers included in the PCR were 60 Vbeta and 13 Jbeta primers. Generated by immunoSEQ multiplex PCR, the TCRdb table keeps only in-frame clones and is missing some. This sample has around 150,000 clones, with about 65% found just once. The sequence was collected from a man between 40 and 49 years old in good health and CMV-seropositive. The source material was PBMCs. The chain couples TRBV5-4 to TRBJ2-7; tentative D call: TRBD1 (7 bases). The CDR3 reads CASSAGQTSTYEQYF. The CDR3 nucleotides read TGTGCCAGCAGCGCGGGACAGACGTCAACCTACGAGCAGTACTTC.